The rows below give T cell receptor beta chains drawn from one sample of a study of glioma-infiltrating T cells after dendritic cell vaccination. Using immunoSEQ multiplex PCR, the repertoire was profiled, and TCRdb retains in-frame clones only, with some absent. The sample includes 90,000 or so clones, roughly 84% of them seen just once. Source: blood, taken before dendritic cell vaccination. These receptors originate from a human donor with glioblastoma. Each CDR3 is given with its conserved first and last residue.

v_gene	j_gene	CDR3aa
TRBV27	TRBJ2-1	CASSFPGSEHYNEQFF
TRBV7-9	TRBJ1-2	CASSAAGQGIHGYTF
TRBV11-2	TRBJ1-1	CASSLVAGPENTEAFF
TRBV4-2	TRBJ1-4	CASSLMVGGADEKLFF
TRBV15	TRBJ2-7	CATTRDRGYEQYF
TRBV14	TRBJ1-5	CASSQERTDLQPQHF
TRBV4-2	TRBJ2-1	CASSQGAGKGALSSYNEQFF
TRBV14	TRBJ2-3	CASSRISGSTDTQYF
TRBV5-6	TRBJ2-6	CASSLDSSSGANVLTF
TRBV4-1	TRBJ2-7	CASSSRGAGDNEQYF
TRBV18	TRBJ1-2	CASSLTDRPDNYGYTF
TRBV7-2	TRBJ2-3	CASSRLENRGTDTQYF
TRBV6-5	TRBJ2-3	CASSRGARTDTQYF
TRBV5-6	TRBJ2-7	CASSPGVPEDGYEQYF
TRBV10-1	TRBJ2-1	CASSPLAGEGNEQFF
TRBV9	TRBJ2-7	CASSVGTGAYEQYF
TRBV15	TRBJ1-2	CATSSAQGVLAGYTF
TRBV5-1	TRBJ2-3	CASKGTSGTRVTDTQYF
TRBV4-2	TRBJ1-1	CASSQDSEAFF
TRBV5-6	TRBJ2-7	CASSPSGRGESSYEQYF
TRBV29-1	TRBJ2-1	CSVYLAGGLEQFF
TRBV10-2	TRBJ2-7	CASRDFEQYF
TRBV5-1	TRBJ2-5	CASSPRTVHPQETQYF
TRBV6-6	TRBJ2-5	CASSYNRQGQETQYF
TRBV6-1	TRBJ1-5	CASVGSGQHNQPQHF
TRBV9	TRBJ2-1	CASSGGLGYNEQFF
TRBV6-5	TRBJ2-7	CASSPYHRGPEQYF
TRBV19	TRBJ2-3	CASSAGQVPGDTQYF
TRBV11-3	TRBJ2-7	CASSPVRDYEQYF
TRBV5-1	TRBJ2-5	CASLDPGWGETQYF
TRBV27	TRBJ1-2	CASRDRSGGYTF
TRBV11-2	TRBJ2-2	CASSLGTVNTGELFF
TRBV19	TRBJ2-3	CASSLAASSTDTQYF
TRBV28	TRBJ1-5	CASSPGQGLSNQPQHF
TRBV2	TRBJ2-7	CASKERLSYEQYF